What follows are 6 T cell receptor beta chains derived from one specimen sequenced in a study of T-cell reconstitution after alpha-beta-depleted transplantation in children. TCRbeta library construction was performed incorporating unique molecular identifiers. TCRdb passed the PCR reads through MiXCR, listing each CDR3 protein once. This table holds around 440,000 distinct CDR3 sequences, roughly a tenth found once. The sequences come from PBMCs, collected before TCRalphabeta/CD19-depleted stem cell transplant. Receptors were obtained from a child between 2 and 9 years old with inherited bone marrow failure, due to receive a stem cell transplant.

The chain is built from TRBV5-1 and TRBJ2-5, with D hard to call. Germline CDR1 and CDR2: SGHRS and YFSETQ. The V end lost 0 bases, the J end lost 4 bases, and 13 bases lay between the germline ends. This CDR3 is built from 15 residues. CDR3 DNA sequence: TGCGCCAGCAGCTTGGATGGAGTATCGGGAGAGACCCAGTACTTC. This sequence encodes CASSLDGVSGETQYF.

On this clonotype: A read error is possible here, since a much larger clone lies one base away. The rearrangement joins TRBV29-1 to TRBJ1-3; TRBD1 is a possible D gene (5 bases). Germline CDR1 reads SQVTM; CDR2 reads ANQGSEA. The CDR3 contains 14 residues. The V end lost 3 bases, the J end lost 3 bases, and 12 bases lay between the germline ends. This chain's CDR3 is CSVDQGRFGNTIYF. CDR3 DNA: TGCAGCGTTGACCAGGGCAGATTTGGAAACACCATATATTTT. The full variable domain, in which reference TRBV29-1 and TRBJ1-3 provide the parts outside the CDR3, is SAVISQKPSRDICQRGTSLTIQCQVDSQVTMMFWYRQQPGQSLTLIATANQGSEATYESGFVIDKFPISRPNLTFSTLTVSNMSPEDSSIYLCSVDQGRFGNTIYFGEGSWLTVV.

This clonotype was seen at least ten times. The CDR3 DNA is TGCAGTGCTCTAGGACTAGCGGGCACAGATACGCAGTATTTT. Residues: CSALGLAGTDTQYF. The chain uses TRBV20-1 and TRBJ2-3; TRBD2 aligns across 10 bases. Germline CDR1 reads DFQATT; CDR2 reads SNEGSKA (reference sequence). The CDR3 length is 14 residues. J gave up 1 base and V 5 bases, and 3 bases lay outside the gene matches.

This clonotype has ten or more counts. The chain is built from TRBV11-2 and TRBJ2-1, with TRBD2 matching over 13 bases. This CDR3 has 17 residues. Germline values: CDR1 SGHAT, CDR2 FQNNGV. V was pared by 4 bases and J by 7 bases, with 10 bases of the junction left unmatched. CDR3 in amino acids: CASSSSRTSGSKNEQFF. The CDR3 nucleotides read TGTGCCAGCAGCTCTTCAAGGACTAGCGGGAGTAAGAATGAGCAGTTCTTC.

The chain employs TRBV2 and TRBJ2-1; 8 bases match TRBD2. This CDR3 contains 16 residues. The V and J ends lost 4 bases and 2 bases, in that order; junction bases with no gene match: 7. The germline V gene has CDR1 SNHLY and CDR2 FYNNEI. In DNA form, the CDR3 reads TGTGCCAGCAGTGGGGAGCGGGAGCGCACCTACAATGAGCAGTTCTTC. Translation gives CASSGERERTYNEQFF.

Of note for this clonotype: Since a much larger clone is just one base distant, this may be a read error. The CDR3 region is CSVARSTGETQHF. The CDR3 bases are TGCAGCGTTGCTCGGTCAACGGGGGAGACCCAGCATTTT. V is TRBV29-1 and J is TRBJ1-5, with a possible D match to TRBD1 (5 bases). This CDR3 spans 13 amino acids. V lost 4 bases and J lost 11, with 18 bases in between. Germline loops: CDR1 SQVTM, CDR2 ANQGSEA.